The next 25 T cell receptor beta chains were all read from a single sample in a study of blood T cell repertoires in COVID-19. Produced via immunoSEQ multiplex PCR; TCRdb's table is partial and in-frame only. The repertoire consists of approximately 250,000 clones, with about 82% occurring once and the leading ten covering around 5.5%. Sequenced sample: peripheral blood. Receptors originate from a man aged 50 or older with COVID-19, enrolled during active disease.

The chain is built from TRBV6-2 or TRBV6-3 and TRBJ2-7, with D tentatively TRBD2 (6 bases). Trimming stripped 6 bases from V and 4 bases from J, with 19 bases between. CDR3 size: 15 residues. Germline V CDR1 and CDR2: MNHEY, SVGEGT. CDR3 sequence: CASSNRGGIAYEQYF. DNA for the CDR3: TGTGCCAGCAGCAACCGGGGAGGCATAGCATACGAGCAGTACTTC.

The genes are TRBV5-1 and TRBJ2-3, with 13 bases that match TRBD2. Germline V gene data show CDR1 as SGHRS and CDR2 as YFSETQ. Trimming removed 4 bases from V and 2 bases from J; junction bases left unmatched: 7. This CDR3 is built from 17 residues. As DNA, the CDR3 is TGCGCCAGCAGCCAAGGGACTAGCGGGGCCGCCACAGATACGCAGTATTTT. This encodes CASSQGTSGAATDTQYF. Complete variable domain (other parts from reference TRBV5-1 and TRBJ2-3): KAGVTQTPRYLIKTRGQQVTLSCSPISGHRSVSWYQQTPGQGLQFLFEYFSETQRNKGNFPGRFSGRQFSNSRSEMNVSTLELGDSALYLCASSQGTSGAATDTQYFGPGTRLTVL.

The chain joins TRBV2 to TRBJ1-4; D not resolved. Trimming stripped 10 bases from V and 5 bases from J, with 14 bases between. Per the germline V gene, CDR1 is SNHLY and CDR2 is FYNNEI. The CDR3 sequence is 13 residues long. The CDR3 nucleotides are TGTGCCACCCACACACACATAAATGAAAAACTGTTTTTT. Protein sequence: CATHTHINEKLFF.

The V call is TRBV5-4, the J call TRBJ2-4; TRBD1 agrees at 10 bases. There are 15 residues in the CDR3. J gave up 5 bases and V 1 base, and 3 bases lay outside the gene matches. In germline, CDR1 is SGHNT, CDR2 YYREEE (reference sequence). This chain's CDR3 is CASSLPGQGENIQYF. The CDR3 DNA reads TGTGCCAGCAGCTTGCCAGGACAGGGGGAAAACATTCAGTACTTC.

Only one count was recorded for this clone. The genes are TRBV11-2 and TRBJ2-7, with 11 bases that match TRBD1. The V segment lost 5 bases and the J segment 3 bases; nucleotides outside the gene matches: 6. Germline CDR1 SGHAT, CDR2 FQNNGV. The CDR3 length is 15 residues. The CDR3 is CASSRAGTGGYEQYF. CDR3 DNA: TGTGCCAGCAGCAGGGCCGGGACAGGGGGCTACGAGCAGTACTTC.

J is TRBJ1-1 and V is TRBV6-6; 12 bases are shared with TRBD1. The germline CDR1 and CDR2 sequences are MNHNY and SVGAGI (reference sequence). The trim removed 7 bases at V and 6 bases at J, leaving 9 bases unmatched. The CDR3 is 15 residues long. In nucleotides, the CDR3 is TGTGCCAGCACCTTGGGGACAGGGGGCTGGGCTGAAGCTTTCTTT. It translates to CASTLGTGGWAEAFF.

The rearrangement joins TRBV7-2 to TRBJ2-2; 9 nucleotides line up with TRBD2. The CDR3 is 15 amino acids. CDR1 and CDR2 from the germline V gene are SGHTA and FQGNSA. V lost 6 bases, J lost 4 bases, and 6 bases stayed unmatched. The CDR3 region is CASSSLAGSTGELFF. CDR3 nucleotide sequence: TGTGCCAGCAGTTCGCTAGCGGGGAGCACCGGGGAGCTGTTTTTT.

The V call is TRBV7-8, the J call TRBJ1-2; D call uncertain. Germline V lookup: CDR1 SGHVS, CDR2 FQNEAQ. The CDR3 runs 12 residues. Trimming removed 5 bases from V and 8 bases from J, with 12 bases in between. DNA for the CDR3: TGTGCCAGCAGCCCCCCCGGAGGAGGCTACACCTTC. Encoded protein: CASSPPGGGYTF.

This rearrangement joins TRBV9 to TRBJ2-2; 7 bases map to TRBD1. This CDR3 comprises 16 residues. The V gene end was trimmed by 0 bases and the J gene end by 2 bases; junction bases not matched to a gene: 4. The germline gives CDR1 SGDLS, CDR2 YYNGEE. In DNA form, the CDR3 reads TGTGCCAGCAGCGTAGAGGGGACAGTCAACACCGGGGAGCTGTTTTTT. Translating it yields CASSVEGTVNTGELFF.

The genes are TRBV5-1 and TRBJ1-3; D is perhaps TRBD1 (6 bases). The CDR3 has 15 amino acids. CDR1 and CDR2 (germline): SGHRS, YFSETQ. The V end lost 4 bases, the J end lost 0 bases, and 11 bases lay between the germline ends. CDR3 residues: CASSLGGISGNTIYF. Here the CDR3 DNA reads TGCGCCAGCAGCCTGGGGGGCATCTCTGGAAACACCATATATTTT.

The genes are TRBV4-2 and TRBJ2-3; a weak D match, TRBD1 (5 bases). The CDR3 extends over 14 amino acids. Germline V lookup: CDR1 LGHNA, CDR2 YNFKEQ. Trimming took 0 bases from V and 1 from J, leaving 5 bases between them. For the CDR3, the DNA is TGTGCCAGCAGCCAAGACAGGGGCACAGATACGCAGTATTTT. It is translated as CASSQDRGTDTQYF.

The CDR3: CASSYSSYEQYF. In nucleotides, the CDR3 is TGTGCCAGCAGCTACTCCTCCTACGAGCAGTACTTC. The V gene is TRBV28, the J gene TRBJ2-7, with D uncertain. Per the germline V gene, CDR1 is MDHEN and CDR2 is SYDVKM. Trimming stripped 6 bases from V and 0 bases from J, with 6 bases between. This CDR3 has 12 amino acids.

The CDR3 spells CASSLTAGSYNEQFF. The DNA for the CDR3 is TGTGCCAGCAGCTTAACGGCAGGGTCCTACAATGAGCAGTTCTTC. V and J are TRBV7-8 and TRBJ2-1; a weak D match, TRBD1 (5 bases). The CDR3 runs to 15 residues. Germline V gives CDR1 SGHVS, CDR2 FQNEAQ. V was cut by 2 bases and J by 1 base, with 9 bases left in between. Full variable domain (missing parts from reference TRBV7-8 and TRBJ2-1): GAGVSQSPRYKVAKRGQDVALRCDPISGHVSLFWYQQALGQGPEFLTYFQNEAQLDKSGLPSDRFFAERPEGSVSTLKIQRTQQEDSAVYLCASSLTAGSYNEQFFGPGTRLTVL.

The genes are TRBV29-1 and TRBJ2-1; TRBD1 is a possible D gene (5 bases). The V gene lost 3 bases and the J gene lost 8 bases, with 20 bases spanning the gap. The length of the CDR3 is 15 residues. Germline values: CDR1 SQVTM, CDR2 ANQGSEA. CDR3 loop: CSVDLWQGGMDEQFF. In nucleotides, the CDR3 is TGCAGCGTTGATCTATGGCAGGGTGGAATGGATGAGCAGTTCTTC.

This sequence joins TRBV7-3 and TRBJ1-3, with 7 bases fitting TRBD1. The CDR3 runs to 19 residues. Germline V gene sequence: CDR1 SGHTA, CDR2 FQGTGA. V lost 1 base, J lost 2 bases, and 14 bases stayed unmatched. CDR3 region: CASSLSRRGQAIAGNTIYF. The CDR3, as DNA: TGTGCCAGCAGCTTAAGTCGGCGAGGACAGGCTATAGCTGGAAACACCATATATTTT.

In DNA form, the CDR3 reads TGTGCCAGCAGAGGGACAGGGGTTTTAGACTATGGCTACACCTTC. Amino acid sequence: CASRGTGVLDYGYTF. The V call is TRBV7-9, the J call TRBJ1-2, with 10 bases aligning to TRBD1. Unmatched junction bases numbered 7, after V lost 6 bases and J lost 3 bases. The V gene's germline CDR1 is SEHNR and CDR2 FQNEAQ (reference sequence). The CDR3 runs 15 residues.

The chain joins TRBV7-2 to TRBJ2-7; 8 bases line up with TRBD2. This CDR3 region has 16 residues. The V gene's germline CDR1 is SGHTA and CDR2 FQGNSA. J lost 4 bases, V lost 5 bases, and 13 bases had no gene match. CDR3 nucleotide sequence: TGTGCCAGCAGCCCGCATGTAACGGGGGGGAGGTACGAGCAGTACTTC. Translated, it gives CASSPHVTGGRYEQYF. Drawing the rest from reference TRBV7-2 and TRBJ2-7, the complete variable domain is GAGVSQSPSNKVTEKGKDVELRCDPISGHTALYWYRQSLGQGLEFLIYFQGNSAPDKSGLPSDRFSAERTGGSVSTLTIQRTQQEDSAVYLCASSPHVTGGRYEQYFGPGTRLTVT.

The V and J genes are TRBV29-1 and TRBJ2-7, with D perhaps TRBD1 (6 bases). CDR3 length: 15 amino acids. Germline CDR1 and CDR2: SQVTM and ANQGSEA. The V end lost 8 bases, the J end lost 2 bases, and 22 bases lay between the germline ends. CDR3 amino acids: CSTQDPQGNTYEQYF. The CDR3 DNA follows: TGCAGCACCCAAGACCCTCAGGGGAATACCTACGAGCAGTACTTC.

CDR3 in DNA: TGTGCCAGCAGTGAGGGGCCCGGCGGGGGGGCAGGTGAGCAGTTCTTC. Protein: CASSEGPGGGAGEQFF. The V and J genes are TRBV9 and TRBJ2-1, with TRBD2 identical over 9 bases. The J segment lost 9 bases and the V segment lost 5 bases, leaving 15 bases of the junction unmatched. The CDR3 contains 16 residues. Germline V gives CDR1 SGDLS, CDR2 YYNGEE.

The genes are TRBV7-3 and TRBJ2-1, with TRBD2 matching 8 bases. J lost 6 bases, V lost 6 bases, and 10 bases had no gene match. The V gene's germline CDR1 is SGHTA and CDR2 FQGTGA. The CDR3 consists of 15 residues. For the CDR3, the DNA is TGTGCCAGCAGTGCTACGGGGGGGTATTTCAATGAGCAGTTCTTC. Encoded protein: CASSATGGYFNEQFF.

A single count supports this clone. J is TRBJ2-6 and V is TRBV28; 11 bases map to TRBD1. The CDR3 covers 17 residues. CDR1 is MDHEN and CDR2 is SYDVKM in the germline V gene. The J segment lost 3 bases and the V segment lost 9 bases, leaving 10 bases of the junction unmatched. For the CDR3, the DNA is TGTGCCAGACACCAGGACAGGGGGCCTTTTGGGGCCAACGTCCTGACTTTC. It encodes CARHQDRGPFGANVLTF.

The V and J genes are TRBV5-1 and TRBJ2-2; D ambiguous. Trimming cost V 4 bases and J 7 bases, with 14 bases left between them. There are 14 residues in the CDR3. CDR1 is SGHRS and CDR2 is YFSETQ in the germline V gene. The CDR3 loop reads CASSLPSPGGELFF. CDR3 bases: TGCGCCAGCAGCCTACCTTCTCCTGGCGGGGAGCTGTTTTTT.

This clone turned up a few times. This rearrangement joins TRBV19 to TRBJ1-5; maybe TRBD1 (6 bases). Trimming cost V 5 bases and J 4 bases, with 12 bases left between them. The CDR3 covers 14 residues. Germline lookup yields CDR1 LNHDA and CDR2 SQIVND (reference sequence). CDR3 sequence: CASSPTGVNQPQHF. The DNA of the CDR3 is TGTGCCAGTAGTCCGACAGGAGTAAATCAGCCCCAGCATTTT.

J is TRBJ1-3 and V is TRBV5-1; no firm D call. The CDR3 contains 14 residues. V was cut by 5 bases and J by 0 bases, with 9 bases left in between. From germline, CDR1 is SGHRS and CDR2 YFSETQ. The CDR3 DNA reads as TGCGCCAGCAGGGATGAGCGCTCTGGAAACACCATATATTTT. Translation gives CASRDERSGNTIYF.

V and J are TRBV5-4 and TRBJ1-2; D is undetermined. Trimming shortened V by 4 bases and J by 0 bases, and 7 bases separated the two germline ends. CDR1 and CDR2 from the germline V gene are SGHNT and YYREEE (reference sequence). The CDR3 loop spans 13 amino acids. CDR3 sequence: CASSPEPNYGYTF. CDR3 DNA: TGTGCCAGCAGCCCAGAACCTAACTATGGCTACACCTTC.